Presented here are 20 T cell receptor beta chains from one specimen sequenced in a study of T cell changes during pregnancy in multiple sclerosis. The assay was immunoSEQ multiplex PCR, and TCRdb's table has in-frame clones only and misses some. The sample records around 110,000 clones, 85% to 95% being singletons. The specimen was peripheral blood, collected after pregnancy. The origin of the receptors is a female donor with multiple sclerosis, enrolled in a pregnancy study.

This clone was seen just once. V is TRBV5-1 and J is TRBJ2-3; no clear D gene. V was pared by 2 bases and J by 3 bases, with 10 bases between. The germline gives CDR1 SGHRS, CDR2 YFSETQ. CDR3 length equals 14 residues. In nucleotides, the CDR3 is TGCGCCAGCAGCTTCAGCGCAGATACAGATACGCAGTATTTT. This sequence encodes CASSFSADTDTQYF.

This clone was found once. One end of the junction does not line up with germline, which may come from a read error. This chain uses TRBV28 with TRBJ1-5; 8 bases are a match to TRBD1. Germline CDR1 is MDHEN and CDR2 is SYDVKM. The CDR3 has 16 residues. CDR3 bases: TGTGCCAGCAGCCCTCACCAGGGGGCGAGCACTCAGCCCCAGCATTTT. Translation: CASSPHQGASTQPQHF.

This clone was detected once. This chain joins TRBV9 and TRBJ1-1; 8 nucleotides agree with TRBD1. Germline-derived CDR1 and CDR2 are SGDLS and YYNGEE. With 4 bases clipped from V and 2 bases from J, the junction kept 7 bases outside the gene matches. CDR3 length: 15 amino acids. DNA for the CDR3: TGTGCCAGCAGCCCAACAGGGGGTACCAACACTGAAGCTTTCTTT. This encodes CASSPTGGTNTEAFF.

The CDR3 nucleotides read TGTGCCAGCAGCTTTGGACTAGCGGGGACGTCAGATACGCAGTATTTT. This translates into CASSFGLAGTSDTQYF. The rearrangement links TRBV7-6 to TRBJ2-3; 12 bases fit TRBD2. V shed 3 bases and J 4 bases; nucleotides not matched to a gene: 5. Germline V gene data show CDR1 as SGHVS and CDR2 as FNYEAQ. The CDR3 totals 16 residues.

V gene TRBV6-5 combines with J gene TRBJ1-1; no clear D. V lost 4 bases, J lost 10 bases, and 10 bases lay in between. CDR1 and CDR2 from the germline V gene are MNHEY and SVGAGI. The CDR3 length is 11 residues. The CDR3 here is CASSSRRVAFF. The CDR3 DNA reads TGTGCCAGCAGTTCCAGACGGGTAGCTTTCTTT.

The chain is built from TRBV5-1 and TRBJ1-1, with TRBD1 matching over 7 bases. The CDR3 spans 15 residues. V lost 4 bases, J lost 2 bases, and 8 bases stayed unmatched. CDR1 is SGHRS, CDR2 YFSETQ, per germline. This CDR3 reads CASSTAPGGNTEAFF. Written as DNA, the CDR3 is TGCGCCAGCAGCACGGCCCCAGGGGGTAACACTGAAGCTTTCTTT.

This sequence joins TRBV11-2 and TRBJ2-7, with 10 bases aligning to TRBD1. Germline CDR1 SGHAT, CDR2 FQNNGV. The length of the CDR3 is 14 residues. Unmatched junction bases numbered 5, after V lost 5 bases and J lost 4 bases. The CDR3 region has the DNA TGTGCCAGCAGCCGGACAGGGGGACTATACGAGCAGTACTTC. This encodes CASSRTGGLYEQYF.

The rearrangement joins TRBV25-1 to TRBJ1-2; D gene uncertain. Germline V CDR1 and CDR2: MGHDK, SYGVNS. The CDR3 consists of 15 residues. V was cut by 2 bases and J by 9 bases, with 19 bases left in between. CDR3 protein: CASSEHTSLGASYTF. CDR3 DNA: TGTGCCAGCAGTGAACACACCTCCCTGGGCGCGAGCTACACCTTC.

The chain has TRBV2 and TRBJ1-3; 8 bases match TRBD1. With V trimmed by 6 bases and J by 7 bases, 11 bases remained unmatched. The CDR3 runs 15 residues. Germline V lookup: CDR1 SNHLY, CDR2 FYNNEI. This CDR3 is CASRWQGAPGNTIYF. The CDR3 DNA is TGTGCCAGCAGATGGCAGGGGGCGCCGGGGAACACCATATATTTT.

The chain carries TRBV11-2 and TRBJ1-4; 8 nucleotides align to TRBD1. V lost 4 bases, J lost 8 bases, and 6 bases stayed unmatched. The CDR3 loop spans 14 amino acids. Germline assignment: CDR1 SGHAT and CDR2 FQNNGV. Here the CDR3 reads CASSSTGGEEKLFF. The CDR3 DNA is TGTGCCAGCAGCTCAACAGGGGGGGAAGAAAAACTGTTTTTT.

This sequence joins TRBV7-6 and TRBJ2-1; no firm D call. The germline V gene encodes CDR1 SGHVS and CDR2 FNYEAQ. The CDR3 runs 14 residues. V lost 5 bases to trimming and J lost 1 base, with 9 bases between them. The CDR3 here is CASSPELSYNEQFF. Written as DNA, the CDR3 is TGTGCCAGCAGCCCGGAGCTTTCCTACAATGAGCAGTTCTTC. The variable domain in full, with the rest retrieved from reference TRBV7-6 and TRBJ2-1, is GAGVSQSPRYKVTKRGQDVALRCDPISGHVSLYWYRQALGQGPEFLTYFNYEAQQDKSGLPNDRFSAERPEGSISTLTIQRTEQRDSAMYRCASSPELSYNEQFFGPGTRLTVL.

The chain couples TRBV7-3 to TRBJ1-6; D may be TRBD1 (6 bases). Germline assignment: CDR1 SGHTA and CDR2 FQGTGA. This CDR3 is built from 16 residues. V was shortened by 1 base and J by 4 bases, with 11 bases between the two germline ends. The CDR3 sequence: CASSLSGGAYNSPLHF. The DNA for the CDR3 is TGTGCCAGCAGCTTAAGTGGGGGCGCTTATAATTCACCCCTCCACTTT.

V gene TRBV14 combines with J gene TRBJ1-1; 7 bases line up with TRBD1. Germline values: CDR1 SGHDN, CDR2 FVKESK. This CDR3 is 16 amino acids long. V shed 0 bases, J shed 0 bases, and the junction held 4 bases outside the gene matches. CDR3 DNA sequence: TGTGCCAGCAGCCAAGACTGGGGACAGTTGAACACTGAAGCTTTCTTT. Translated, it gives CASSQDWGQLNTEAFF.

This clone showed up just once. The V and J genes are TRBV6-1 and TRBJ2-7, with 11 bases aligning to TRBD1. V trimming: 3 bases; J trimming: 4 bases; junction bases outside the gene matches: 11. This CDR3 has 17 residues. Germline CDR1 is MNHNS and CDR2 is SASEGT. In DNA form, the CDR3 reads TGTGCCAGCAGTGACCTCCGGGACAGGGGGTTTCGATACGAGCAGTACTTC. Translation: CASSDLRDRGFRYEQYF.

The V call is TRBV19, the J call TRBJ2-7, with 7 bases aligning to TRBD1. V gave up 4 bases and J gave up 3 bases; unmatched junction bases: 9. Germline-derived CDR1 and CDR2 are LNHDA and SQIVND (reference sequence). This CDR3 is 15 amino acids long. CDR3 DNA: TGTGCCAGTAGTACCTCCGGGACAGCGGACTACGAGCAGTACTTC. Its protein product is CASSTSGTADYEQYF.

This chain connects TRBV7-9 to TRBJ1-1; D possibly corresponds to TRBD1 (5 bases). This CDR3 has 13 residues. V lost 6 bases, J lost 7 bases, and 15 bases lay in between. CDR1 is SEHNR and CDR2 is FQNEAQ in the germline V gene (reference sequence). For the CDR3, the DNA is TGTGCCAGCAGGTCAGGGATGTTTGGTGAAGCTTTCTTT. This encodes CASRSGMFGEAFF.

The CDR3: CASSLRQNEQFF. The CDR3 nucleotides read TGTGCCAGCAGCTTAAGACAGAATGAGCAGTTCTTC. This sequence joins TRBV7-3 and TRBJ2-1; D is perhaps TRBD1 (5 bases). This CDR3 has 12 amino acids. CDR1 SGHTA and CDR2 FQGTGA come from the germline V gene. The V and J ends lost 1 base and 7 bases respectively, with 5 bases between them. The full variable domain, with the rest looked up from reference TRBV7-3 and TRBJ2-1, is GAGVSQTPSNKVTEKGKYVELRCDPISGHTALYWYRQSLGQGPEFLIYFQGTGAADDSGLPNDRFFAVRPEGSVSTLKIQRTERGDSAVYLCASSLRQNEQFFGPGTRLTVL.

The chain links TRBV11-2 to TRBJ2-5; D not resolved. Germline loops: CDR1 SGHAT, CDR2 FQNNGV. The CDR3 is 14 residues long. V gave up 1 base and J gave up 4 bases, with 10 bases separating them. Written as DNA, the CDR3 is TGTGCCAGCAGCTTAGTGGTCAGAGGAGAGACCCAGTACTTC. It specifies CASSLVVRGETQYF.

J is TRBJ2-3 and V is TRBV6-1, with 9 positions matching TRBD2. CDR1 is MNHNS, CDR2 SASEGT, per germline. The CDR3 has 15 residues. The trim removed 9 bases at V and 3 bases at J, leaving 10 bases unmatched. The CDR3 is CARGPRGGGTDTQYF. Written as DNA, the CDR3 is TGTGCCAGGGGGCCCCGCGGGGGGGGGACAGATACGCAGTATTTT.

The V gene is TRBV9, the J gene TRBJ2-7; 7 bases agree with TRBD1. There are 15 residues in the CDR3. CDR1 is SGDLS and CDR2 is YYNGEE in the germline V gene. The ends lost 0 bases at V and 7 bases at J; junction bases unmatched: 10. The CDR3 spells CASSVGPTGVGEQYF. The CDR3 DNA reads as TGTGCCAGCAGCGTAGGCCCCACAGGGGTGGGGGAGCAGTACTTC.